Each of the 15 T cell receptor beta chains below was sequenced from the same sample in a study of cytomegalovirus exposure and HLA in healthy donors. This PCR relied on a set of 60 Vbeta primers and 13 Jbeta primers. Some clones are missing from TCRdb's copy, which holds only in-frame ones; the method was immunoSEQ multiplex PCR. The sample lists some 180,000 clones, around 80% occurring once. Material for sequencing was PBMCs. The receptor set was obtained from a woman aged 25 to 45 in good health and CMV-seropositive.

V usage is TRBV19 and J usage is TRBJ1-3; a weak D match, TRBD1 (5 bases). CDR3 length: 16 residues. Trimming stripped 8 bases from V and 0 bases from J, with 17 bases between. CDR1 is LNHDA and CDR2 is SQIVND in the germline V gene (reference sequence). The chain's CDR3 is CASLGPHSFSGNTIYF. As DNA, the CDR3 is TGTGCCAGTCTGGGGCCCCACTCCTTCTCTGGAAACACCATATATTTT.

This clone was seen more than once but under ten times. The chain is built from TRBV19 and TRBJ1-4, with no clear D. From germline, CDR1 is LNHDA and CDR2 SQIVND (reference sequence). CDR3 size: 17 residues. The V end lost 7 bases, the J end lost 1 base, and 19 bases lay between the germline ends. CDR3 DNA sequence: TGTGCCAGTACCTCCGTTGGGCAGGCTCTAACTAATGAAAAACTGTTTTTT. It specifies CASTSVGQALTNEKLFF. Drawing the rest from reference TRBV19 and TRBJ1-4, the complete variable domain is DGGITQSPKYLFRKEGQNVTLSCEQNLNHDAMYWYRQDPGQGLRLIYYSQIVNDFQKGDIAEGYSVSREKKESFPLTVTSAQKNPTAFYLCASTSVGQALTNEKLFFGSGTQLSVL.

This sequence joins TRBV13 and TRBJ2-7; D is ambiguous. Germline V gene sequence: CDR1 PRHDT, CDR2 FYEKMQ (reference sequence). This CDR3 region has 12 residues. V was trimmed by 0 bases and J by 9 bases, leaving 9 bases between them. The CDR3 region has the DNA TGTGCCAGCAGCTTAGGGAGGAATGGGCAGTACTTC. Its translation: CASSLGRNGQYF.

The chain couples TRBV4-1 to TRBJ1-5, with D perhaps TRBD1 (5 bases). CDR1 and CDR2 (germline): MGHRA, YSYEKL. V lost 4 bases and J 8 bases, leaving 15 bases between the germline ends. CDR3 length: 14 amino acids. The CDR3 is CASSPQVGLEPQHF. For the CDR3, the DNA is TGCGCCAGCAGCCCGCAGGTGGGGCTGGAGCCCCAGCATTTT.

The genes are TRBV9 and TRBJ2-5; TRBD2 matches 7 bases. Germline loops: CDR1 SGDLS, CDR2 YYNGEE. The CDR3 sequence is 15 residues long. V was pared by 3 bases and J by 2 bases, with 7 bases of the junction left unmatched. In nucleotides, the CDR3 is TGTGCCAGCAGCGCGGCCCCCGGGGGGCAAGAGACCCAGTACTTC. This codes for CASSAAPGGQETQYF.

V gene TRBV5-1 combines with J gene TRBJ2-3, with 9 bases lining up with TRBD2. Looked up from germline, CDR1 is SGHRS and CDR2 is YFSETQ. V gave up 4 bases and J gave up 6 bases; unmatched junction bases: 15. CDR3 length: 17 amino acids. CDR3 nucleotide sequence: TGCGCCAGCAGCCCCGCGGGGCGGGGGGGTGATATGGATACGCAGTATTTT. It codes for CASSPAGRGGDMDTQYF.

The rearrangement uses TRBV9 and TRBJ2-3; 7 bases are a match to TRBD1. The CDR3 sequence is 13 residues long. V shed 4 bases, J shed 4 bases, and the junction held 3 bases outside the gene matches. In germline, CDR1 is SGDLS, CDR2 YYNGEE. This CDR3 reads CASSSGGADTQYF. CDR3 nucleotide sequence: TGTGCCAGCAGCTCAGGGGGAGCAGATACGCAGTATTTT.

The chain uses TRBV7-2 and TRBJ2-1, with D perhaps TRBD2 (6 bases). Germline loops: CDR1 SGHTA, CDR2 FQGNSA. There are 14 residues in the CDR3. V was cut by 5 bases and J by 4 bases, with 12 bases left in between. The CDR3 reads CASSPQEGYNEQFF. As DNA, the CDR3 is TGTGCCAGCAGCCCACAGGAGGGATACAATGAGCAGTTCTTC. Variable domain in full (rest from reference TRBV7-2 and TRBJ2-1): GAGVSQSPSNKVTEKGKDVELRCDPISGHTALYWYRQSLGQGLEFLIYFQGNSAPDKSGLPSDRFSAERTGGSVSTLTIQRTQQEDSAVYLCASSPQEGYNEQFFGPGTRLTVL.

This sequence joins TRBV9 and TRBJ2-7; 12 bases map to TRBD1. J gave up 6 bases and V 1 base, and 5 bases lay outside the gene matches. The CDR3 spans 15 residues. The V gene's germline CDR1 is SGDLS and CDR2 YYNGEE. DNA for the CDR3: TGTGCCAGCAGCGTAACTGGGACAGGGGGCACCGAGCAGTACTTC. It is translated as CASSVTGTGGTEQYF.

J is TRBJ2-7 and V is TRBV7-8; tentative D call: TRBD1 (5 bases). Germline V gene sequence: CDR1 SGHVS, CDR2 FQNEAQ. V was shortened by 0 bases and J by 5 bases, with 20 bases between the two germline ends. CDR3 length: 17 amino acids. CDR3 bases: TGTGCCAGCAGCTTAGCGGCGTCCAAAAATTACAGGAACGAGCAGTACTTC. Amino acid sequence: CASSLAASKNYRNEQYF.

The chain recombines TRBV9 with TRBJ1-6, with D tentatively TRBD1 (5 bases). The CDR3 has 15 residues. Deletions cut 9 bases from V and 0 bases from J, with 13 bases between. Germline V gene sequence: CDR1 SGDLS, CDR2 YYNGEE. DNA of the CDR3: TGTGCCACCTGCAGGGTTAGCTCCTATAATTCACCCCTCCACTTT. It codes for CATCRVSSYNSPLHF.

The genes are TRBV25-1 and TRBJ1-6; a possible D gene is TRBD1 (6 bases). Germline CDR1 and CDR2: MGHDK and SYGVNS. The length of the CDR3 is 15 residues. V lost 8 bases to trimming and J lost 7 bases, with 18 bases between them. The CDR3 is CASPEGQRTNSPLHF. As DNA, the CDR3 is TGTGCCAGCCCAGAAGGACAGCGGACCAATTCACCCCTCCACTTT.

The chain joins TRBV7-2 to TRBJ2-1; TRBD2 matches 9 bases. Germline CDR1 SGHTA, CDR2 FQGNSA. The V gene end was trimmed by 0 bases and the J gene end by 10 bases; junction bases not matched to a gene: 13. The CDR3 runs 17 residues. The chain's CDR3 is CASSLAGASGVRLEQFF. In DNA form, the CDR3 reads TGTGCCAGCAGCTTAGCGGGGGCTAGCGGGGTTAGGTTGGAGCAGTTCTTC. Looking up the rest from reference TRBV7-2 and TRBJ2-1 gives the full variable domain: GAGVSQSPSNKVTEKGKDVELRCDPISGHTALYWYRQSLGQGLEFLIYFQGNSAPDKSGLPSDRFSAERTGGSVSTLTIQRTQQEDSAVYLCASSLAGASGVRLEQFFGPGTRLTVL.

As concerns this clone: A read error may produce the germline difference seen at one junction end. V is TRBV7-9 and J is TRBJ1-5, with D tentatively TRBD1 (5 bases). This CDR3 comprises 15 residues. Germline assignment: CDR1 SEHNR and CDR2 FQNEAQ (reference sequence). The CDR3 DNA is TGTTCCAGCAGCTCAAGCCGGGACTCCAATCAGCCCCAGCATTTT. This sequence encodes CSSSSSRDSNQPQHF. The full variable domain, in which reference TRBV7-9 and TRBJ1-5 provide the parts outside the CDR3, is DTGVSQNPRHKITKRGQNVTFRCDPISEHNRLYWYRQTLGQGPEFLTYFQNEAQLEKSRLLSDRFSAERPKGSFSTLEIQRTEQGDSAMYLCSSSSSRDSNQPQHFGDGTRLSIL.

The chain couples TRBV12-5 to TRBJ2-5; 7 bases agree with TRBD1. Germline-derived CDR1 and CDR2 are LGHNT and FRNRAP. CDR3 size: 12 residues. The J segment lost 5 bases and the V segment lost 8 bases, leaving 5 bases of the junction unmatched. The CDR3 here is CASLTRGETQYF. The CDR3 DNA sequence: TGTGCTAGTCTGACCAGGGGGGAGACCCAGTACTTC.